The next 8 T cell receptor beta chains were all read from a single sample in a study of blood T cell repertoires in COVID-19. Profiled with immunoSEQ multiplex PCR; TCRdb holds only in-frame clones, not every one. Of 250,000 to 300,000 clones listed, over 75% are singletons. Sequencing input: peripheral blood. The source is a woman aged 70-85 years with acute or convalescent COVID-19.

This clone occurred a few times. V and J are TRBV30 and TRBJ1-6, with D maybe TRBD1 (5 bases). V lost 3 bases, J lost 10 bases, and 13 bases lay in between. CDR1 is GTSNPN, CDR2 SVGIG, per germline (reference sequence). This CDR3 has 13 amino acids. The CDR3 region has the DNA TGTGCCTGGAGCGGGCGGGGGTTCTCACCCCTCCACTTT. Protein product: CAWSGRGFSPLHF.

The chain uses TRBV9 and TRBJ2-1; D call uncertain. The CDR3 loop spans 14 amino acids. Trimming shortened V by 0 bases and J by 7 bases, and 11 bases separated the two germline ends. Germline CDR1 is SGDLS and CDR2 is YYNGEE. This CDR3 is CASSVGGSRNEQFF. The CDR3 nucleotides read TGTGCCAGCAGCGTAGGTGGGTCCAGGAATGAGCAGTTCTTC.

V is TRBV27 and J is TRBJ1-4; 9 nucleotides align to TRBD1. CDR1 and CDR2 from the germline V gene are MNHEY and SMNVEV (reference sequence). After removal of 6 bases from V and 8 bases from J, the junction contained 7 bases not matched to a gene. The CDR3 runs to 14 residues. The CDR3 DNA sequence: TGTGCCAGCAGGTCGACAGGGGGTCGGGAAAAACTGTTTTTT. It encodes CASRSTGGREKLFF. The full variable domain, completed using reference TRBV27 and TRBJ1-4, is EAQVTQNPRYLITVTGKKLTVTCSQNMNHEYMSWYRQDPGLGLRQIYYSMNVEVTDKGDVPEGYKVSRKEKRNFPLILESPSPNQTSLYFCASRSTGGREKLFFGSGTQLSVL.

V gene TRBV7-9 combines with J gene TRBJ2-5; 7 bases map to TRBD1. The CDR3 loop spans 15 amino acids. After removal of 6 bases from V and 2 bases from J, the junction contained 9 bases not matched to a gene. Germline values: CDR1 SEHNR, CDR2 FQNEAQ (reference sequence). CDR3 sequence (DNA): TGTGCCAGCAGTCGCGCCGCCAGGGGGCAAGAGACCCAGTACTTC. As protein: CASSRAARGQETQYF.

The V call is TRBV10-3, the J call TRBJ1-1, with TRBD1 as a possible D gene (5 bases). CDR1 ENHRY and CDR2 SYGVKD come from the germline V gene. This CDR3 has 15 residues. The V gene lost 0 bases and the J gene lost 4 bases, with 12 bases spanning the gap. CDR3 in DNA: TGTGCCATCAGTGAGTCGCAGGGTTTGGGCACTGAAGCTTTCTTT. Its protein product is CAISESQGLGTEAFF.

The chain employs TRBV24-1 and TRBJ2-5; a possible D gene is TRBD1 (6 bases). The CDR3 contains 13 residues. The germline CDR1 and CDR2 sequences are KGHDR and SFDVKD. Trimming left V 2 bases short and J 5 bases short, with 8 bases between. DNA of the CDR3: TGTGCCACCAGTGATTCAGGGGTTGAGACCCAGTACTTC. Protein sequence: CATSDSGVETQYF.

The rearrangement links TRBV6-5 to TRBJ1-1; unclear D gene. Trimming left V 2 bases short and J 1 base short, with 11 bases between. The CDR3 covers 15 residues. CDR1 and CDR2 (germline): MNHEY, SVGAGI. CDR3 residues: CASSYPTRPNTEAFF. CDR3 bases: TGTGCCAGCAGTTACCCGACAAGGCCGAACACTGAAGCTTTCTTT.

The gene calls are TRBV3-1 (or the pseudogene TRBV3-2) and TRBJ1-6; 7 nucleotides agree with TRBD1. The V and J ends lost 4 bases and 7 bases, in that order; junction bases with no gene match: 7. CDR1 is LGHDT and CDR2 is YNNKEL in the germline V gene (reference sequence). CDR3 length: 15 amino acids. The DNA of the CDR3 is TGTGCCAGCAGCCGGGGACAGATCACCAATTCACCCCTCCACTTT. Translated, it gives CASSRGQITNSPLHF.